This T cell receptor beta chain was found in a study of CD8 T cells in Susac syndrome. This CDR3 region has 14 residues. The V end lost 3 bases, the J end lost 1 base, and 10 bases lay between the germline ends. CDR1 SGHTA and CDR2 FQGNSA come from the germline V gene. Concerning this clonotype: The antigen is not known.

Sequencing of TCR beta covered CD8+ and CD4+ T cells obtained from blood. While serving as controls, healthy donors were matched for age and sex. Reverse transcription of roughly 0.45 to 1 ug RNA was carried out with random hexamers. The authors amplified TCR beta CDR3 across 54 Vbeta and 13 Jbeta using immunoSEQ multiplex PCR. MiXCR was run by TCRdb on the immunoSEQ multiplex PCR reads, yielding one entry per CDR3 protein. The sample has more than 150,000 distinct CDR3 sequences, about 95% seen once. Study-level findings and limits: TCR sequencing and HLA analysis covered a relatively small number of individuals.

This TCR came from a human donor in good health. V is TRBV7-2 and J is TRBJ2-7; weak D call: TRBD1 (6 bases). The source material was CD4+ T cells from PBMCs. CDR3 residues: CASSFDRISYEQYF. CDR3 coding DNA: TGTGCCAGCAGCTTTGACAGGATTTCCTACGAGCAGTACTTC.